This T cell receptor (beta chain) comes out of a study of blood T cell repertoires in COVID-19. In the study overall: The analysed material was cDNA or gDNA that came from T cells, B-cell-depleted T cells, or PBMCs.

Authors' data handling: Estimates of nucleated cell counts were drawn from the amplification of reference gene primers. Method: immunoSEQ multiplex PCR; TCRdb's copy keeps in-frame clones and lacks some. Clonal size and the V and J genes are those of that table, whereas D and trimming came from the DNA. Found here are 300,000 to 400,000 clones, over 75% of them singletons; the top ten hold around 0.91%. Residents of about two dozen US areas, aged roughly 18 to 89 years, made up the participants. Input material: PBMCs or T cells enriched from blood (not recorded which). The receptor comes from a woman in her thirties with acute COVID-19.

CDR3 residues: CASSIVGVNQPQHF. In DNA, the CDR3 is TGTGCCAGTAGTATAGTAGGAGTAAATCAGCCCCAGCATTTT. The chain uses TRBV19 and TRBJ1-5; D unresolved. This CDR3 has 14 residues. The V gene's germline CDR1 is LNHDA and CDR2 SQIVND (reference sequence). The V and J ends lost 1 base and 4 bases respectively, with 8 bases between them.